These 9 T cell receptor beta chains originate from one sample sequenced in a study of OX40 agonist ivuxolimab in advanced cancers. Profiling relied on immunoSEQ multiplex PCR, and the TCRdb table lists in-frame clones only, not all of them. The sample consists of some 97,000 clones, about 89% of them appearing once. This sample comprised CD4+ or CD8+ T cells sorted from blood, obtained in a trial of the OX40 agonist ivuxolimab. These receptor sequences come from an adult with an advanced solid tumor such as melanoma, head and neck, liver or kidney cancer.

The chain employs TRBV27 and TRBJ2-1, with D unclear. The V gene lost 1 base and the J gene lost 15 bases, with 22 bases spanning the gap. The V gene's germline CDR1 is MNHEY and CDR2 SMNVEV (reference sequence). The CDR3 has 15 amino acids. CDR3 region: CASSLWSQSATGRFF. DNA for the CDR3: TGTGCCAGCAGTTTATGGTCCCAGTCAGCGACGGGTCGGTTCTTC.

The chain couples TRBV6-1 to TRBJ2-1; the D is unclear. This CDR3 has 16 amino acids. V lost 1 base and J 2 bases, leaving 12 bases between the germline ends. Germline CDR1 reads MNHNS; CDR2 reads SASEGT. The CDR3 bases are TGTGCCAGCAGTGAAGAGGCGAACCTCCCCTACAATGAGCAGTTCTTC. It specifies CASSEEANLPYNEQFF.

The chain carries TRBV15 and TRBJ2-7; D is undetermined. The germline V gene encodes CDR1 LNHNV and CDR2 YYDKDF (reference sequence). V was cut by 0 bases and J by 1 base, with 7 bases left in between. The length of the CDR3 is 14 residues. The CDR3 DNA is TGTGCCACCAGCAGAGAACAGACTTCCTACGAGCAGTACTTC. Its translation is CATSREQTSYEQYF.

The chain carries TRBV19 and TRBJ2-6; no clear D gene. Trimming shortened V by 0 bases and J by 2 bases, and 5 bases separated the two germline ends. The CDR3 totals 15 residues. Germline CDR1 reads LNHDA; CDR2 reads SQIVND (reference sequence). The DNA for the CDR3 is TGTGCCAGTAGTATAGATCAGACTGGGGCCAACGTCCTGACTTTC. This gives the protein CASSIDQTGANVLTF.

CDR3 DNA sequence: TGTGCCACCAAGGGACAGTACCTACGGAAGCAGTACTTC. Its protein product is CATKGQYLRKQYF. The chain combines TRBV2 with TRBJ2-7, with TRBD1 matching 7 bases. CDR3 length equals 13 residues. The junction had 14 bases not matched to a gene; V was cut back by 10 bases and J by 8 bases. Germline V gene data show CDR1 as SNHLY and CDR2 as FYNNEI.

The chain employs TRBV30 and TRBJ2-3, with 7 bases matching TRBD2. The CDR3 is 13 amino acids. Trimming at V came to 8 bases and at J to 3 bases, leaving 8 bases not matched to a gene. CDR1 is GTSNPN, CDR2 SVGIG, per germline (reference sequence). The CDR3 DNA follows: TGTGCCGGATGCAAGGGAGGGACAGATACGCAGTATTTT. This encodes CAGCKGGTDTQYF.

The CDR3 DNA sequence: TGTGCCAGTAGTGCGACTAGCGCAGAGACCCAGTACTTC. Protein sequence: CASSATSAETQYF. The J gene is TRBJ2-5, the V gene TRBV19; the match to TRBD2 covers 8 bases. Per the germline V gene, CDR1 is LNHDA and CDR2 is SQIVND (reference sequence). The ends lost 5 bases at V and 4 bases at J; junction bases unmatched: 3. The CDR3 runs 13 residues. Together with reference TRBV19 and TRBJ2-5, the CDR3 gives the full variable domain: DGGITQSPKYLFRKEGQNVTLSCEQNLNHDAMYWYRQDPGQGLRLIYYSQIVNDFQKGDIAEGYSVSREKKESFPLTVTSAQKNPTAFYLCASSATSAETQYFGPGTRLLVL.

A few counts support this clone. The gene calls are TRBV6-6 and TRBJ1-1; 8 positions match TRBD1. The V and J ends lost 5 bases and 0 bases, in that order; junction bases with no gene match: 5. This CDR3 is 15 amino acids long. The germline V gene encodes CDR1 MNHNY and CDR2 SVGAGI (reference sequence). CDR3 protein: CASSKTGAMNTEAFF. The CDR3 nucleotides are TGTGCCAGCAGTAAGACAGGGGCCATGAACACTGAAGCTTTCTTT.

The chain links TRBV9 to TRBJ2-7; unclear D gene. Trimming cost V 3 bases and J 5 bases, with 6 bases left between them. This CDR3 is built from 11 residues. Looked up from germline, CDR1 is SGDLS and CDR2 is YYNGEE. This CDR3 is CASSARDEQYF. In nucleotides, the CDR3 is TGTGCCAGCAGCGCCCGGGACGAGCAGTACTTC.